This is a list of T cell receptor beta chains from one sample in a study of regulatory T cells in long-lasting Graves disease. In TCRdb, the multiplex PCR reads were re-called with MiXCR into one record per CDR3 protein. Here the sample spans about 290,000 distinct CDR3 sequences, around 20% being singletons. This sample comprised peripheral blood mononuclear cells (PBMCs), obtained when the disease was refractory, from a patient treated with antithyroid drugs. The receptors here all came from a female donor with Graves disease. Each CDR3 is given with its conserved first and last residue. The D gene is left open where the match is weak. Size values are once, few and many counts, or a class for expanded clones, and some rows have none.

clone_size j_call d_call v_call cdr3_nt cdr3_aa
few TRBJ2-3 - TRBV24-1 TGTGCCACCAGTGAACCCGCCGGTGGGTGGGCCGGCACAGATACGCAGTATTTT CATSEPAGGWAGTDTQYF
many TRBJ2-5 - TRBV7-7 TGTGCTAGCAGCTTAGACACGGAAGAGACCCAGTACTTC CASSLDTEETQYF
few TRBJ1-1 - TRBV7-9 TGTGCCAGCAGCTATGGGGCTGGCACTGAAGCTTTCTTT CASSYGAGTEAFF
many TRBJ1-4 TRBD1 TRBV28 TGTGCCAGCAGTCTGGACAGGGTGGAAAAACTGTTTTTT CASSLDRVEKLFF
many TRBJ1-1 - TRBV7-2 TGTGCCAGCAGCTTACCCACCTTGAACACTGAAGCTTTCTTT CASSLPTLNTEAFF
- TRBJ1-1 - TRBV29-1 TGCAGCGTTACGGCGAACACTGAAGCTTTCTTT CSVTANTEAFF
- TRBJ1-3 - TRBV12-3/TRBV12-4 TGTGCCAGCAGTCCCCTAAGCTCTGGAAACACCATATATTTT CASSPLSSGNTIYF
- TRBJ2-7 - TRBV9 TGTGCCAGCAGCGTAGACGGCAGGGTTCGCGACGAGCAGTACTTC CASSVDGRVRDEQYF
many TRBJ1-2 - TRBV6-1 TGTGCCAGCAGTCCGGGACAACCTATCTATGGCTACACCTTC CASSPGQPIYGYTF
many TRBJ1-3 - TRBV2 TGTGCCAGCAGTCCTCAGATAGTCGGAAACACCATATATTTT CASSPQIVGNTIYF
few TRBJ2-3 TRBD1 TRBV19 TGTGCCAGTAGAACAAGCCTTACCGACAGGGAGCCGCAGTATTTT CASRTSLTDREPQYF
many TRBJ2-7 - TRBV28 TGTGCCAGCAGTTTGGGGGGCTACTACGAGCAGTACTTC CASSLGGYYEQYF
- TRBJ2-7 TRBD2 TRBV20-1 TGCAGTGCTAGAGAAGGACTAGTGGTGATCTACGAGCAGTACTTC CSAREGLVVIYEQYF
- TRBJ2-2 - TRBV5-5 TGTGCCAGCAGCTTGCTCGGAGTTACCGGGGAGCTGTTTTTT CASSLLGVTGELFF
- TRBJ2-4 TRBD2 TRBV20-1 TGTAGTGCCGCCCCGGGACTAGCTCAAAACATTCAGTACTTC CSAAPGLAQNIQYF
few TRBJ1-4 - TRBV19 TGTGCCAGTGGTCCGGGGGGCCCAGAGGTTGCACTGTTTTTT CASGPGGPEVALFF
- TRBJ2-7 - TRBV11-2 TGTGCCAGCAGCTTAACCCTCACAGGGACCTACGAGCAGTACTTC CASSLTLTGTYEQYF
- TRBJ2-7 TRBD1 TRBV5-6 TGTGGCAGCAGCTCCACAGGGGGCATCTACGAGCAGTACTTC CGSSSTGGIYEQYF
- TRBJ1-2 TRBD1 TRBV29-1 TGCAGCGTTGATATGGGGACAGGGTCTCTCGCCTACACCTTC CSVDMGTGSLAYTF
many TRBJ1-2 - TRBV30 TGTGCCCTGGAGGGGAGCTCCTACACCTTC CALEGSSYTF
many TRBJ2-5 - TRBV11-2 TGTGCCAGCAGCTTAGAGGCGGTCCTAGGGAAAGAGACCCAGTACTTC CASSLEAVLGKETQYF
few TRBJ2-1 - TRBV6-9 TGTGCCAGCAGTTATAACCGGACTAGGGGGCGTCTCAATGAGCAGTTCTTC CASSYNRTRGRLNEQFF
- TRBJ1-6 TRBD1 TRBV20-1 TGCAGTGTCCCCCTTACAGGGGATAATTCACCCCTCCACTTT CSVPLTGDNSPLHF
- TRBJ2-7 - TRBV11-2 TGTGCCAGCAGCTTACTACAGGGCGTCGGGAACGAGCAGTACTTC CASSLLQGVGNEQYF
many TRBJ2-7 TRBD1 TRBV28 TGTGCCAGCAGGGCGCCGGGACAGGGGGCATGGGAGCAGTACTTC CASRAPGQGAWEQYF
few TRBJ2-3 - TRBV3-1 TGTGCCAGCAGCCAAGATCTACGCAGCGGCACAGATACGCAGTATTTT CASSQDLRSGTDTQYF
- TRBJ1-4 - TRBV7-2 TGTGCCAGCAGCTTCTACATACTTAATAATGAAAAACTGTTTTTT CASSFYILNNEKLFF
many TRBJ2-2 TRBD2 TRBV7-9 TGTGCCAGCAGCCCCGGGACTAGCGGGCCGGGCGGGGAGCTGTTTTTT CASSPGTSGPGGELFF
few TRBJ1-1 - TRBV27 TGTGCCAGCAGTATCCTGGGGGCGAACACTGAAGCTTTCTTT CASSILGANTEAFF
- TRBJ1-2 - TRBV6-5 TGTGCCAGCAGTTATGTTAACTATGGCTACACCTTC CASSYVNYGYTF
few TRBJ2-5 - TRBV6-1 TGTGCCTCTGCCAGGGGCGCTGCGGAGACCCAGTACTTC CASARGAAETQYF
- TRBJ2-7 - TRBV7-9 TGTGCCAGCAGCCTAGGGGACGGCCACTCCTACGAGCAGTACTTC CASSLGDGHSYEQYF
- TRBJ2-3 - TRBV11-2 TGTGCCAGCAGCGAATGGATTGATACGCAGTATTTT CASSEWIDTQYF
few TRBJ1-2 - TRBV6-5 TGTGCCAGCAGTTACTCCCATCCTACTAACTATGGCTACACCTTC CASSYSHPTNYGYTF
- TRBJ1-2 - TRBV6-1 TGTGCCAGCACCAATGGTAATTATGGCTACACCTTC CASTNGNYGYTF
- TRBJ2-3 TRBD2 TRBV7-2 TGTGCCAGCAGCTCCGGACTAGCGGTGACAGATACGCAGTATTTT CASSSGLAVTDTQYF
few TRBJ2-7 - TRBV6-5 TGTGCCAGCAGTTACCGTGTAGGAATCTACGAGCAGTACTTC CASSYRVGIYEQYF
few TRBJ2-5 - TRBV7-2 TGTGCCAGCAGCTTACCCCCCGGGGAGACCCAGTACTTC CASSLPPGETQYF
many TRBJ2-4 - TRBV6-2/TRBV6-3 TGTGCCACAGCCAAGGACGATAACATTCAGTACTTC CATAKDDNIQYF
few TRBJ2-7 TRBD2 TRBV30 TGTGCCTGGAGTAGTGACCGCGGGACTAGCGGGAACGAGCAGTACTTC CAWSSDRGTSGNEQYF
few TRBJ2-3 TRBD2 TRBV28 TGTGCCAGCAGTTCAACACTTCTAGCGGGGATCAGCACAGATACGCAGTATTTT CASSSTLLAGISTDTQYF
many TRBJ2-7 TRBD2 TRBV10-3 TGTGCCATCAGTGCCGCCAAGGGACTAGCGCACTACGAGCAGTACTTC CAISAAKGLAHYEQYF
- TRBJ2-5 TRBD2 TRBV11-2 TGCGCCAGCAGCTTAGCGGGACGTGGTGAGACCCAGTACTTC CASSLAGRGETQYF
- TRBJ2-7 - TRBV19 TGTGCCAGTAGTATCCCCGGAGCTCCCTACGAGCAGTACTTC CASSIPGAPYEQYF
many TRBJ1-5 - TRBV27 TGTGCCAGCAGTTGGGGGGCGAATCAGCCCCAGCATTTT CASSWGANQPQHF
many TRBJ1-2 - TRBV6-9 TGTGCCAGCAGTTCGGGACGGAACTATGGCTACACCTTC CASSSGRNYGYTF
few TRBJ1-2 - TRBV4-1 TGCGCCAGCAGGCACATGGGGCGGGACATCAACTATGGCTACACCTTC CASRHMGRDINYGYTF
- TRBJ2-5 - TRBV29-1 TGCAGCGTTGGAAAGGGCGCCCAAGAGACCCAGTACTTC CSVGKGAQETQYF
- TRBJ1-5 TRBD1 TRBV20-1 TGCAGTGCCCCAGGGGGGAGCAATCAGCCCCAGCATTTT CSAPGGSNQPQHF
once TRBJ2-1 TRBD2 TRBV6-2/TRBV6-3 TGTGCCAGCAGTCCTCTCGGGGCTAGCGGGAAATATGAGCAGTTCTTC CASSPLGASGKYEQFF
- TRBJ1-1 - TRBV19 TGTGCCAGTAGTATAGATCATAACAGGGAAAACACTGAAGCTTTCTTT CASSIDHNRENTEAFF
- TRBJ2-2 - TRBV20-1 TGCAGTGCTAGAGGGAGGGGGGGCGTCGGGGAGCTGTTTTTT CSARGRGGVGELFF
- TRBJ2-6 - TRBV5-1 TGCGCCAGCAGCTTGGAGGCGGGAATCGGGGCCAACGTCCTGACTTTC CASSLEAGIGANVLTF
few TRBJ2-2 - TRBV7-3 TGTGCCAGCAGCCCCACCCCCATCACCGGGGAGCTGTTTTTT CASSPTPITGELFF
few TRBJ2-7 - TRBV12-3/TRBV12-4 TGTGCCAGCAGGTGGGGGACTGTATACGAGCAGTACTTC CASRWGTVYEQYF
- TRBJ2-2 - TRBV6-1 TGTGCCAGCAGCCCGGAGACGGGCGGCACCGGGGAGCTGTTTTTT CASSPETGGTGELFF
- TRBJ2-7 - TRBV4-1 TGCGCCAGCAGCCAAGAGCGGGAAGACGTCGAGCAGTACTTC CASSQEREDVEQYF